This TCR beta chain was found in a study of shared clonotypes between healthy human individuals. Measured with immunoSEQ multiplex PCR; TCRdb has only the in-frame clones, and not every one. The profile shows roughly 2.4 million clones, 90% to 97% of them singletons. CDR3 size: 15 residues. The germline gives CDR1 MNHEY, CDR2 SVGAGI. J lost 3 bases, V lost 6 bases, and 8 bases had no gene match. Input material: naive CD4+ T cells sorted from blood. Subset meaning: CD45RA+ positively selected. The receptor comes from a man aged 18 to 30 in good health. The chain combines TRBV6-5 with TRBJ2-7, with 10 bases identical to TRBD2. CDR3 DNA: TGTGCCAGCAGGAAAAGCGGGGGGGCCGACTACGAGCAGTACTTC. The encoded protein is CASRKSGGADYEQYF.